This entry lists 28 T cell receptor beta chains sequenced from one sample in a study of vaccination and CD4 T cells after COVID-19. Sequenced with the Oncomine TCR Beta short-read assay was DNA taken from cultured CD4+ T cells. One entry per CDR3 protein, called by TCRdb with MiXCR from the PCR reads. The table records about 7,200 distinct CDR3 sequences, about 30% of them present only once. Treatment in this sample: approximately nine-day PBMC culture with coronavirus spike peptide pools or control peptides (ViraFEST assay). It was before the COVID-19 pandemic (2011-2018) that the unexposed donor's CD4+ T cells were collected. For these TCRs, the target antigens are not known. The sample taken for sequencing was CD4+ T cells from blood, cultured in vitro. Every receptor here comes from a human donor in good health.

The gene calls are TRBV12-3 or TRBV12-4 and TRBJ2-3; the D gene is possibly TRBD1 (6 bases). V lost 2 bases and J lost 6, with 15 bases in between. This CDR3 has 15 amino acids. CDR3 bases: TGTGCCAGCAGTTTAAGGCTCGACAGGACGGATACGCAGTATTTT. Its protein product is CASSLRLDRTDTQYF.

This clonotype was observed a few times. The chain recombines TRBV20-1 with TRBJ2-5; 13 bases agree with TRBD2. V was clipped by 6 bases and J by 1 base; unmatched bases: 8. This CDR3 is 16 amino acids long. Germline V gives CDR1 DFQATT, CDR2 SNEGSKA (reference sequence). CDR3 sequence reads: CSAGSTSGGPQETQYF. The CDR3 coding sequence is TGCAGTGCGGGATCGACTAGCGGGGGGCCCCAAGAGACCCAGTACTTC.

The chain combines TRBV27 with TRBJ2-6, with 9 positions matching TRBD1. Germline V lookup: CDR1 MNHEY, CDR2 SMNVEV (reference sequence). This CDR3 has 17 residues. The V segment lost 5 bases and the J segment 2 bases; nucleotides outside the gene matches: 7. The CDR3 sequence is CASSPGTGITGANVLTF. CDR3 DNA sequence: TGTGCCAGCAGTCCTGGGACAGGGATAACTGGGGCCAACGTCCTGACTTTC.

Only a few counts were recorded for this clonotype. The CDR3 bases are TGCAGTGCTAGCGTGTACAGTAACACCGGGGAGCTGTTTTTT. The encoded protein is CSASVYSNTGELFF. J is TRBJ2-2 and V is TRBV20-1; D not resolved. Deletions cut 3 bases from V and 2 bases from J, with 10 bases between. The CDR3 spans 14 residues. Germline loops: CDR1 DFQATT, CDR2 SNEGSKA (reference sequence).

The V call is TRBV19, the J call TRBJ1-5, with 8 bases matching TRBD1. Germline V CDR1 and CDR2: LNHDA, SQIVND (reference sequence). V lost 3 bases and J lost 6; bases outside the gene matches: 10. The CDR3 loop spans 16 amino acids. The CDR3 is CASSISGQGVRQPQHF. Written as DNA, the CDR3 is TGTGCCAGTAGTATCTCTGGACAGGGAGTACGTCAGCCCCAGCATTTT.

The genes are TRBV11-2 and TRBJ1-2, with 7 positions matching TRBD1. Germline CDR1 SGHAT, CDR2 FQNNGV. There are 14 residues in the CDR3. With 8 bases clipped from V and 6 bases from J, the junction kept 12 bases outside the gene matches. The CDR3 loop is CASRREGAKNGYTF. DNA for the CDR3: TGTGCCAGCCGGAGAGAGGGGGCGAAAAATGGCTACACCTTC. The full variable domain, its missing parts supplied by reference TRBV11-2 and TRBJ1-2, is EAGVAQSPRYKIIEKRQSVAFWCNPISGHATLYWYQQILGQGPKLLIQFQNNGVVDDSQLPKDRFSAERLKGVDSTLKIQPAKLEDSAVYLCASRREGAKNGYTFGSGTRLTVV.

The chain recombines TRBV28 with TRBJ1-2; D not certain. The V end was cut by 7 bases, the J end by 0 bases, with 9 bases between. Germline-derived CDR1 and CDR2 are MDHEN and SYDVKM. This CDR3 contains 13 residues. The CDR3 coding sequence is TGTGCCAGCATTGGCGGAGCTAACTATGGCTACACCTTC. It encodes CASIGGANYGYTF.

The chain links TRBV7-2 to TRBJ2-3; tentatively, D is TRBD2 (6 bases). Between the trimmed V and J ends, which lost 5 bases and 5 bases, there was a span of 20 bases. Germline V gene lookup returns CDR1 SGHTA and CDR2 FQGNSA. The CDR3 loop spans 16 amino acids. In nucleotides, the CDR3 is TGTGCCAGCAGCACCTCCGGGACTTCTTTCCAAGATACGCAGTATTTT. It specifies CASSTSGTSFQDTQYF.

V is TRBV12-3 or TRBV12-4 and J is TRBJ1-5, with TRBD1 matching over 7 bases. The CDR3 has 16 amino acids. The J segment lost 4 bases and the V segment lost 2 bases, leaving 8 bases of the junction unmatched. The CDR3 sequence: CASSLFRDSNNQPQHF. CDR3 nucleotides: TGTGCCAGCAGTTTATTCCGGGACAGCAATAATCAGCCCCAGCATTTT.

This chain links TRBV7-3 with TRBJ2-1; D is undetermined. The CDR3 has 14 residues. The germline gives CDR1 SGHTA, CDR2 FQGTGA. Trimming removed 4 bases from V and 7 bases from J, with 14 bases in between. The CDR3 spells CASSSVLSPNEQFF. The CDR3 nucleotides are TGTGCCAGCAGCTCGGTCCTTAGCCCAAATGAGCAGTTCTTC.

By sample share, this clonotype is medium-sized. The chain is built from TRBV20-1 and TRBJ2-3, with unresolved D. Germline lookup yields CDR1 DFQATT and CDR2 SNEGSKA (reference sequence). V lost 2 bases, J lost 2 bases, and 11 bases lay in between. The CDR3 extends over 14 amino acids. The CDR3 protein is CSARKDQATDTQYF. CDR3 coding DNA: TGCAGTGCTAGAAAGGACCAGGCCACAGATACGCAGTATTTT.

This chain uses TRBV7-3 with TRBJ2-1; weak D call: TRBD2 (6 bases). The CDR3 is 13 residues long. The germline V gene encodes CDR1 SGHTA and CDR2 FQGTGA. Trimming removed 4 bases from V and 6 bases from J, with 10 bases in between. CDR3 residues: CASSSGLINEQFF. The CDR3 bases are TGTGCCAGCAGCTCCGGACTAATCAATGAGCAGTTCTTC.

By sample fraction, this clonotype is medium-sized. This sequence joins TRBV7-2 and TRBJ1-2, with 10 bases matching TRBD1. With 4 bases clipped from V and 7 bases from J, the junction kept 6 bases outside the gene matches. CDR3 size: 14 residues. The germline CDR1 and CDR2 sequences are SGHTA and FQGNSA. The CDR3 sequence is CASSSRQGARGYTF. The CDR3, as DNA: TGTGCCAGCAGCTCACGACAGGGGGCGCGTGGCTACACCTTC.

This chain joins TRBV19 and TRBJ2-1; maybe TRBD1 (5 bases). This CDR3 spans 13 amino acids. Trimming shortened V by 4 bases and J by 8 bases, and 12 bases separated the two germline ends. CDR1 and CDR2 from the germline V gene are LNHDA and SQIVND (reference sequence). CDR3 residues: CASSTTAVHEQFF. CDR3 DNA: TGTGCCAGTAGTACGACAGCCGTCCATGAGCAGTTCTTC.

Only a few counts were recorded for this clonotype. The chain combines TRBV7-6 with TRBJ1-1; the D is unclear. CDR3 length: 15 amino acids. V was shortened by 5 bases and J by 1 base, with 14 bases between the two germline ends. The germline V gene has CDR1 SGHVS and CDR2 FNYEAQ. CDR3 nucleotide sequence: TGTGCCAGCAGCGCATACAAGAGCCGGAACACTGAAGCTTTCTTT. Protein sequence: CASSAYKSRNTEAFF.

A few counts support this clonotype. V gene TRBV5-1 combines with J gene TRBJ2-3; 9 positions agree with TRBD1. Trimming at V came to 4 bases and at J to 4 bases, leaving 4 bases not matched to a gene. This CDR3 is built from 14 residues. Germline CDR1 and CDR2: SGHRS and YFSETQ. CDR3 in DNA: TGCGCCAGCAGCGAGGGGACAGGGTCAGATACGCAGTATTTT. Amino acids: CASSEGTGSDTQYF.

CDR3 DNA sequence: TGTGCCAGCAGTGACTCGAACACCGGACTTGTCTATGGCTACACCTTC. It translates to CASSDSNTGLVYGYTF. The chain carries TRBV6-4 and TRBJ1-2, with D unclear. Germline V gene sequence: CDR1 MRHNA, CDR2 SNTAGT. The CDR3 covers 16 residues. V was pared by 0 bases and J by 4 bases, with 15 bases between.

This chain uses TRBV19 with TRBJ1-5; TRBD1 agrees at 7 bases. CDR3 length equals 16 residues. Germline CDR1 LNHDA, CDR2 SQIVND (reference sequence). V dropped 7 bases and J dropped 3; count of bases not matched to a gene: 12. The DNA of the CDR3 is TGTGCCAGTACTCTAACAGGGGCAATGGACAATCAGCCCCAGCATTTT. Protein sequence: CASTLTGAMDNQPQHF. Together with reference TRBV19 and TRBJ1-5, the CDR3 gives the full variable domain: DGGITQSPKYLFRKEGQNVTLSCEQNLNHDAMYWYRQDPGQGLRLIYYSQIVNDFQKGDIAEGYSVSREKKESFPLTVTSAQKNPTAFYLCASTLTGAMDNQPQHFGDGTRLSIL.

V and J are TRBV29-1 and TRBJ1-1; D remains unclear. Trimming removed 8 bases at V and 1 base at J, with 8 bases between. The CDR3 has 11 amino acids. Germline CDR1 reads SQVTM; CDR2 reads ANQGSEA. As DNA, the CDR3 is TGCAGCTTCAACCGGAACACTGAAGCTTTCTTT. Translating it yields CSFNRNTEAFF.

This chain uses TRBV5-4 with TRBJ2-7; TRBD1 agrees at 7 bases. J gave up 1 base and V 5 bases, and 3 bases lay outside the gene matches. Germline-derived CDR1 and CDR2 are SGHNT and YYREEE (reference sequence). The CDR3 covers 13 residues. In nucleotides, the CDR3 is TGTGCCAGCAGTACACAGGGGTCCTACGAGCAGTACTTC. Amino acid sequence: CASSTQGSYEQYF.

This clonotype was counted between two and nine times. The V call is TRBV5-1, the J call TRBJ2-5, with D possibly being TRBD1 or TRBD2 (6 bases each). The germline V and J ends were trimmed by 3 bases and 5 bases, with 14 bases remaining between them. The length of the CDR3 is 14 residues. Germline CDR1 SGHRS, CDR2 YFSETQ. CDR3 nucleotide sequence: TGCGCCAGCAGCTCCCTTGGGGGGCGGGAGACCCAGTACTTC. It specifies CASSSLGGRETQYF.

This clonotype was detected only a few times. The genes are TRBV7-2 and TRBJ1-2, with TRBD1 as a possible D gene (5 bases). The V and J ends lost 5 bases and 1 base respectively, with 17 bases between them. The CDR3 extends over 16 amino acids. Germline V gene data show CDR1 as SGHTA and CDR2 as FQGNSA. The CDR3 nucleotides are TGTGCCAGCAGCCCCGGGGGTTCCATTTATAACTATGGCTACACCTTC. Its protein product is CASSPGGSIYNYGYTF.

In this sample, this clonotype turned up a few times. The gene calls are TRBV27 and TRBJ1-6; D might be TRBD1 (5 bases). The CDR3 sequence is 13 residues long. Looked up from germline, CDR1 is MNHEY and CDR2 is SMNVEV (reference sequence). V was trimmed by 6 bases and J by 9 bases, leaving 12 bases between them. DNA of the CDR3: TGTGCCAGCAGAAAGGGGCTAATTTCACCCCTCCACTTT. Its protein is CASRKGLISPLHF.

This CDR3 reads CAWTRGLETQYF. The CDR3 nucleotides read TGTGCCTGGACCCGGGGCTTAGAGACCCAGTACTTC. The V call is TRBV30, the J call TRBJ2-5, with D perhaps TRBD1 or TRBD2 (5 bases each). CDR1 GTSNPN and CDR2 SVGIG come from the germline V gene (reference sequence). The CDR3 covers 12 residues. Trimming took off 4 bases at V and 4 bases at J, with 10 bases between the two ends.

This clonotype was recorded once. V gene TRBV6-2 or TRBV6-3 combines with J gene TRBJ1-3; weak D call: TRBD1 (6 bases). The ends were cut back, 2 bases at V and 0 bases at J, with 11 bases in the middle. Germline CDR1 MNHEY, CDR2 SVGEGT. The CDR3 runs 16 residues. Here the CDR3 DNA reads TGTGCCAGCAGTTACCGGGACATACGCTCTGGAAACACCATATATTTT. Protein product: CASSYRDIRSGNTIYF.

This clonotype showed up just a few times. The rearrangement links TRBV11-2 to TRBJ2-7; D not certain. This CDR3 has 14 residues. Looked up from germline, CDR1 is SGHAT and CDR2 is FQNNGV. Between the trimmed V and J ends, which lost 1 base and 4 bases, there was a span of 11 bases. CDR3 in amino acids: CASSLVGQLYEQYF. CDR3 nucleotides: TGTGCCAGCAGCTTAGTCGGGCAGCTATACGAGCAGTACTTC.

The gene calls are TRBV10-3 and TRBJ2-7; no reliable D call. Between the trimmed V and J ends, which lost 3 bases and 1 base, there was a span of 4 bases. The length of the CDR3 is 12 residues. From germline, CDR1 is ENHRY and CDR2 SYGVKD. The CDR3 is CAISEDSYEQYF. In nucleotides, the CDR3 is TGTGCCATCAGTGAAGATTCCTACGAGCAGTACTTC.

The chain couples TRBV2 to TRBJ1-2, with D unresolved. The CDR3 totals 13 residues. The germline CDR1 and CDR2 sequences are SNHLY and FYNNEI. Trimming pared 0 bases from V and 8 bases from J, leaving 10 bases between. The CDR3 region is CASSEALGEGYTF. CDR3 bases: TGTGCCAGCAGTGAAGCGCTTGGGGAAGGCTACACCTTC.